Below, one TCR beta chain is given with its context. The antigen is unknown. Produced via immunoSEQ multiplex PCR; TCRdb's table is partial and in-frame only. This sample carries 300,000 to 350,000 clones, less than 90% of them seen once, and the ten largest clones take roughly 10%. Per the germline V gene, CDR1 is SGHTA and CDR2 is FQGNSA. V was trimmed by 5 bases and J by 2 bases, leaving 21 bases between them. The CDR3 loop spans 17 amino acids. The data were taken from a study of Ad26.COV2.S vaccination and SARS-CoV-2 variants. Study-level information: Ad26.COV2.S, an intramuscular injection, was given once or twice 56 days apart.

Findings of the study overall: Recipients of either vaccine or placebo displayed similar breadth of non-spike TCRs.

Treatment: around 19 received Ad26.COV2.S at low or high dose, single or two shots; 5 received placebo; per-sample allocation not given. At day 63 after the first vaccine or placebo injection, samples were drawn. The J gene is TRBJ1-2, the V gene TRBV7-2; D is unclear. This material consisted of peripheral blood, taken in a trial of Ad26.COV2.S vaccine versus placebo. This TCR was recovered from a person between 18 and 65 years old who received the Ad26.COV2.S COVID-19 vaccine or a placebo. The CDR3 here is CASSLSNTRGLNYGYTF. CDR3 coding DNA: TGTGCCAGCAGCCTATCTAATACGCGAGGGCTAAACTATGGCTACACCTTC.